This record looks at one TCR beta chain sequence and its context. Negative isolation yielded CD8+ and CD4+ T cells; FACS enriched TEMRA cells. The sample belongs to a study of CD8 T cells in Susac syndrome. RNA amounts of about 0.5 to 1 ug underwent reverse transcription with random hexamers. Using its own MiXCR run on the immunoSEQ multiplex PCR reads, TCRdb lists one record per CDR3 protein. Of about 240,000 distinct CDR3 sequences in the sample, about 96% were seen once. The germline gives CDR1 DFQATT, CDR2 SNEGSKA (reference sequence). The CDR3 extends over 14 amino acids. V was cut by 3 bases and J by 0 bases, with 9 bases left in between.

Sequences were obtained from CD4+ T cells from PBMCs. The TCR was taken from a human donor with Susac syndrome. The V gene is TRBV20-1, the J gene TRBJ1-5; D gene unclear. CDR3 bases: TGCAGTGCTAGCGCCGGTGGTAGCAATCAGCCCCAGCATTTT. It yields the protein CSASAGGSNQPQHF.